This T cell receptor (beta chain) was documented in a study of cytomegalovirus exposure and HLA in healthy donors. Points from the study as a whole: Because they were indistinguishable, some V segments, including TRBV6-2 and TRBV6-3, were excluded. Judged likely to be a sequencing artifact was a cluster of highly shared sequence variants.

As for the donors, each was a healthy bone marrow donor. This CDR3 contains 13 residues. Germline V CDR1 and CDR2: SQVTM, ANQGSEA. The V gene lost 5 bases and the J gene lost 2 bases, with 10 bases spanning the gap. Remarks on this clone: Its target is unknown.

The PCR had 60 Vbeta and 13 Jbeta primers. The protocol was immunoSEQ multiplex PCR, while the TCRdb copy is restricted to in-frame clones and leaves out a portion. The data show approximately 260,000 clones, 84% seen once. The sequenced sample consisted of PBMCs. This sequence originates from a woman aged 40-49 years in good health and CMV-seropositive. This chain uses TRBV29-1 with TRBJ2-1, with D possibly being TRBD1 (5 bases). The CDR3 DNA is TGCAGCGTTCTAGGGGTAGCCTACAATGAGCAGTTCTTC. As protein: CSVLGVAYNEQFF.